The 14 T cell receptor beta chains below all came from one sample that was sequenced in a study of cytomegalovirus exposure and HLA in healthy donors. The PCR was carried out with 60 Vbeta primers and 13 Jbeta primers. TCRdb's copy holds only in-frame clones and misses some; the assay was immunoSEQ multiplex PCR. In the table there are roughly 150,000 clones, just over 70% of which are singletons. Sequences were obtained from PBMCs. These receptors all stem from a woman in her 30s in good health and CMV-seronegative.

The CDR3 bases are TGTGCCAGCAGTGAATGGGGTGGGCGGGCTGAAGCTTTCTTT. Protein sequence: CASSEWGGRAEAFF. V and J are TRBV6-1 and TRBJ1-1; D call uncertain. Germline CDR1 and CDR2: MNHNS and SASEGT. V was trimmed by 2 bases and J by 6 bases, leaving 13 bases between them. This CDR3 spans 14 amino acids.

V usage is TRBV28 and J usage is TRBJ1-1; no clear D. The CDR3 extends over 13 amino acids. Trimming left V 3 bases short and J 2 bases short, with 7 bases between. Germline V CDR1 and CDR2: MDHEN, SYDVKM. The CDR3 reads CASSFGTNTEAFF. CDR3 nucleotide sequence: TGTGCCAGCAGTTTCGGTACCAACACTGAAGCTTTCTTT.

The rearrangement joins TRBV18 to TRBJ2-2; TRBD1 might be the D (6 bases). The germline V gene has CDR1 KGHSH and CDR2 LQKENI. V lost 3 bases and J 6 bases, leaving 17 bases between the germline ends. The CDR3 spans 16 residues. The CDR3 DNA follows: TGTGCCAGCTCACCTAGTCAACAGGGACATGCCGGGGAGCTGTTTTTT. As protein: CASSPSQQGHAGELFF.

The rearrangement joins TRBV5-1 to TRBJ1-5; D ambiguous. The CDR3 sequence is 17 residues long. Germline V gene lookup returns CDR1 SGHRS and CDR2 YFSETQ. The germline V and J ends were trimmed by 4 bases and 0 bases, with 17 bases remaining between them. The CDR3 is CASSHPGLDYSNQPQHF. As DNA, the CDR3 is TGCGCCAGCAGCCACCCAGGTTTGGACTATAGCAATCAGCCCCAGCATTTT. The variable domain in full, completed from reference TRBV5-1 and TRBJ1-5, reads KAGVTQTPRYLIKTRGQQVTLSCSPISGHRSVSWYQQTPGQGLQFLFEYFSETQRNKGNFPGRFSGRQFSNSRSEMNVSTLELGDSALYLCASSHPGLDYSNQPQHFGDGTRLSIL.

The rearrangement uses TRBV2 and TRBJ2-3; 9 bases are a match to TRBD1. The V gene end was trimmed by 3 bases and the J gene end by 1 base; junction bases not matched to a gene: 5. The CDR3 totals 16 residues. Looked up from germline, CDR1 is SNHLY and CDR2 is FYNNEI. The CDR3 nucleotides are TGTGCCAGCAGTGATACAGGGGGCCTCGGCACAGATACGCAGTATTTT. Amino acid sequence: CASSDTGGLGTDTQYF.

The chain joins TRBV6-5 to TRBJ1-2, with 9 bases fitting TRBD1. The ends lost 0 bases at V and 6 bases at J; junction bases unmatched: 2. Germline V gene sequence: CDR1 MNHEY, CDR2 SVGAGI. The CDR3 is 14 residues long. For the CDR3, the DNA is TGTGCCAGCAGTTACTCGCGGACAGGGGATGGCTACACCTTC. It encodes CASSYSRTGDGYTF.

This chain uses TRBV14 with TRBJ2-5; D gene uncertain. V was clipped by 1 base and J by 1 base, with 16 bases between them. The CDR3 has 17 residues. CDR1 and CDR2 from the germline V gene are SGHDN and FVKESK. The CDR3 DNA follows: TGTGCCAGCAGCCAAGGAGGCGTACCTTCGGGCCAAGAGACCCAGTACTTC. This gives the protein CASSQGGVPSGQETQYF.

The gene calls are TRBV19 and TRBJ2-3; 10 nucleotides agree with TRBD1. The CDR3 is made up of 15 amino acids. Trimming at V came to 3 bases and at J to 6 bases, leaving 6 bases not matched to a gene. Germline V lookup: CDR1 LNHDA, CDR2 SQIVND (reference sequence). The CDR3 DNA reads as TGTGCCAGTAGTATCTTAGGGACAGGGGAGGATACGCAGTATTTT. As protein: CASSILGTGEDTQYF. The full variable domain, in which reference TRBV19 and TRBJ2-3 provide the parts outside the CDR3, is DGGITQSPKYLFRKEGQNVTLSCEQNLNHDAMYWYRQDPGQGLRLIYYSQIVNDFQKGDIAEGYSVSREKKESFPLTVTSAQKNPTAFYLCASSILGTGEDTQYFGPGTRLTVL.

The CDR3 protein is CASSEPRGSYEQYF. Written as DNA, the CDR3 is TGTGCCAGCAGTGAACCTCGGGGCTCCTACGAGCAGTACTTC. V is TRBV2 and J is TRBJ2-7, with D tentatively TRBD2 (5 bases). Deletions cut 2 bases from V and 0 bases from J, with 8 bases between. The CDR3 covers 14 residues. The germline CDR1 and CDR2 sequences are SNHLY and FYNNEI.

This chain links TRBV6-5 with TRBJ2-3, with D unclear. The CDR3 has 12 residues. Germline V CDR1 and CDR2: MNHEY, SVGAGI. V shed 5 bases and J shed 4 bases, with 7 bases lying between them. The CDR3: CASSPSPDTQYF. As DNA, the CDR3 is TGTGCCAGCAGTCCCTCCCCAGATACGCAGTATTTT.

The chain recombines TRBV29-1 with TRBJ1-1, with 8 nucleotides matching TRBD1. Trimming cost V 5 bases and J 3 bases; bases outside gene matches: 5. Per germline, CDR1 SQVTM and CDR2 ANQGSEA. The CDR3 runs to 13 residues. CDR3 amino acids: CSVRTDRDTEAFF. For the CDR3, the DNA is TGCAGCGTTCGCACGGACAGGGACACTGAAGCTTTCTTT.

The V gene is TRBV19, the J gene TRBJ1-1; 12 bases line up with TRBD1. CDR1 is LNHDA and CDR2 is SQIVND in the germline V gene (reference sequence). V lost 4 bases and J lost 3; bases outside the gene matches: 9. The CDR3 has 17 residues. The DNA of the CDR3 is TGTGCCAGTAGTACGGGGACAGGGGGCTCGGCGGACACTGAAGCTTTCTTT. It codes for CASSTGTGGSADTEAFF.

The chain has TRBV28 and TRBJ1-4, with 7 bases fitting TRBD1. Germline trimming cut 2 bases from V and 8 bases from J; bases unmatched to any gene: 5. The CDR3 is 14 amino acids. CDR1 is MDHEN and CDR2 is SYDVKM in the germline V gene. CDR3 loop: CASSLGGGREKLFF. In nucleotides, the CDR3 is TGTGCCAGCAGTTTAGGAGGGGGCAGGGAAAAACTGTTTTTT.

The rearrangement joins TRBV27 to TRBJ1-5; 7 bases are a match to TRBD1. CDR3 length: 14 residues. The germline CDR1 and CDR2 sequences are MNHEY and SMNVEV (reference sequence). With V trimmed by 6 bases and J by 4 bases, 6 bases remained unmatched. This chain's CDR3 is CASSRTGWNQPQHF. The CDR3 nucleotides are TGTGCCAGCAGCCGGACAGGATGGAATCAGCCCCAGCATTTT.